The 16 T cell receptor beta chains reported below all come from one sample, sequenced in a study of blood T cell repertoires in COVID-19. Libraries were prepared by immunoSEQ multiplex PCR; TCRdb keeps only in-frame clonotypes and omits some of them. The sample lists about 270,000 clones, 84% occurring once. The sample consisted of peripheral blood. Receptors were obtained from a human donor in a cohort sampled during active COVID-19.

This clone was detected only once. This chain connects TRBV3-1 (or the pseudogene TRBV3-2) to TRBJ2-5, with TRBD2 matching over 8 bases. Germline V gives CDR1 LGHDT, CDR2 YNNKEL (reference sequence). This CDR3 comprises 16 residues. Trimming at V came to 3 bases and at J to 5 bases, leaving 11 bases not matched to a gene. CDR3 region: CASSHHFSGIKETQYF. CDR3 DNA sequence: TGTGCCAGCAGCCACCACTTTAGCGGGATAAAGGAGACCCAGTACTTC.

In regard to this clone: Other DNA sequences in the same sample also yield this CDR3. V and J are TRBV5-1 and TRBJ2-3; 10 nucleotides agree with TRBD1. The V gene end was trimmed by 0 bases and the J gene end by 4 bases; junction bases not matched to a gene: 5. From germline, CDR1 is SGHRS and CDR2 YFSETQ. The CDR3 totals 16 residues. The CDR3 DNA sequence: TGCGCCAGCAGCTTGGGTGGGACAGGGGTCCCAGATACGCAGTATTTT. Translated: CASSLGGTGVPDTQYF.

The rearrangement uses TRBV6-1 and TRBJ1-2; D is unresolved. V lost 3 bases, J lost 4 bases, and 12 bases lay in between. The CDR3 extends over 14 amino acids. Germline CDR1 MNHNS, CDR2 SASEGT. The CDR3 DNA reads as TGTGCCAGCAGTGAGTCGAGGTCCATCTATGGCTACACCTTC. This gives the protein CASSESRSIYGYTF.

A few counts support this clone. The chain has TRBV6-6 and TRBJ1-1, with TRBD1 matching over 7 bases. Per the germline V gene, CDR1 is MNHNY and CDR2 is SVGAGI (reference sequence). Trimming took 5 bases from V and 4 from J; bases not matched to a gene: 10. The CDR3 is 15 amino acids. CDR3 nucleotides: TGTGCCAGCAGTCCTAGGACAGGTATGCGCACTGAAGCTTTCTTT. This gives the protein CASSPRTGMRTEAFF.

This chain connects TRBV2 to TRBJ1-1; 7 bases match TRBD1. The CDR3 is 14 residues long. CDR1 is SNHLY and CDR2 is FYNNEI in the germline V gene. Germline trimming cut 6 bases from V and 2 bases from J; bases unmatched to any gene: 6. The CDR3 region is CASSRNRGNTEAFF. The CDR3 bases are TGTGCCAGCAGCAGAAACAGGGGAAACACTGAAGCTTTCTTT.

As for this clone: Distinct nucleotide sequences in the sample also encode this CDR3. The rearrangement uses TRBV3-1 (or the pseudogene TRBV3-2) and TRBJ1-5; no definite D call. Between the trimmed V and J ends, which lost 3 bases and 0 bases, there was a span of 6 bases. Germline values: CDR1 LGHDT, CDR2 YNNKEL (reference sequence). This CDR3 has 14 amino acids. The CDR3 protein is CASSHSDSNQPQHF. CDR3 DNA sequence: TGTGCCAGCAGCCACAGTGATAGCAATCAGCCCCAGCATTTT.

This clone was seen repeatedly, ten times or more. CDR3 nucleotides: TGTGCCAGCAGTTCCCGGGAACTTGGCTACACCTTC. Translating it yields CASSSRELGYTF. The chain combines TRBV28 with TRBJ1-2; no firm D call. The germline CDR1 and CDR2 sequences are MDHEN and SYDVKM. Trimming pared 4 bases from V and 7 bases from J, leaving 10 bases between. The CDR3 covers 12 residues.

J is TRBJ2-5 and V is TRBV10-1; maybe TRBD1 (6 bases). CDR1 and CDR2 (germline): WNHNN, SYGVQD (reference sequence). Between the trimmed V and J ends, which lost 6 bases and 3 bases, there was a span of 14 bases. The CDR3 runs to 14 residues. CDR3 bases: TGCGCCAGCAGCCTTAACAGGGCAGAAGAGACCCAGTACTTC. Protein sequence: CASSLNRAEETQYF.

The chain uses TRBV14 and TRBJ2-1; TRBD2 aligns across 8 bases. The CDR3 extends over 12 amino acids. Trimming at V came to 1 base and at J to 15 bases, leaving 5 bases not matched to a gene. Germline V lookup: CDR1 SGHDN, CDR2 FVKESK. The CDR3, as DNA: TGTGCCAGCAGCCAAGGGGGGACTAGTCTGTTCTTC. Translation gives CASSQGGTSLFF.

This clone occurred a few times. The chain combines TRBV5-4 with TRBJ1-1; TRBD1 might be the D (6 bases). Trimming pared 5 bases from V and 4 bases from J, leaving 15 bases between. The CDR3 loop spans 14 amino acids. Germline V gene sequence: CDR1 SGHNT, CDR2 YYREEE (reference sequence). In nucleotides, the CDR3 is TGTGCCAGCAGTCTCACAGGGTTGGGCACTGAAGCTTTCTTT. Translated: CASSLTGLGTEAFF.

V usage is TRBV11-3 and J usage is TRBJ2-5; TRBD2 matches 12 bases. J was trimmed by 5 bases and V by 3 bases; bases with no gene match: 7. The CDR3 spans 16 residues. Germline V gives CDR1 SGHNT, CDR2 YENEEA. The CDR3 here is CASSFLAGGIGETQYF. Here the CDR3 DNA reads TGTGCCAGCAGCTTTCTAGCGGGGGGGATCGGGGAGACCCAGTACTTC.

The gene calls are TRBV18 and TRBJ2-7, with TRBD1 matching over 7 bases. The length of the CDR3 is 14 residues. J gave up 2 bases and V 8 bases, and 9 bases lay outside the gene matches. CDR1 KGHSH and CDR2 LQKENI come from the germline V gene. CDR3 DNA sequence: TGTGCCAGCAGAACCGGGACAGAGACCTACGAGCAGTACTTC. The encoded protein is CASRTGTETYEQYF.

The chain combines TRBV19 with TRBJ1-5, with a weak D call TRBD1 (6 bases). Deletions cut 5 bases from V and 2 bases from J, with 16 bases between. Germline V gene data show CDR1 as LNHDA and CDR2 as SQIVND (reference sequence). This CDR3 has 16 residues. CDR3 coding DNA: TGTGCCAGTAGTCCCTGGCAGGGGCTAGGCAATCAGCCCCAGCATTTT. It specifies CASSPWQGLGNQPQHF.

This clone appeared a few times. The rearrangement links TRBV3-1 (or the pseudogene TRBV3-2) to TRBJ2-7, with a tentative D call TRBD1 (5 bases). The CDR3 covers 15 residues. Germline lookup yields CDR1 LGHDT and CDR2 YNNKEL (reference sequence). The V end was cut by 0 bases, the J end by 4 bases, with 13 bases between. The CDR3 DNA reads TGTGCCAGCAGCCAAGATACCAGGGCTCCGTACGAGCAGTACTTC. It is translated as CASSQDTRAPYEQYF.

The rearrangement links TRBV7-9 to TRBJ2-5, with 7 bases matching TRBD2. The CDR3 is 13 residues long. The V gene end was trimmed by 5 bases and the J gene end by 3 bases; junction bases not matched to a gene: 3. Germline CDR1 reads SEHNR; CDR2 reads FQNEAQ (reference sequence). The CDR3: CASSPGLKETQYF. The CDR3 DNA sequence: TGTGCCAGCAGCCCGGGACTAAAAGAGACCCAGTACTTC.

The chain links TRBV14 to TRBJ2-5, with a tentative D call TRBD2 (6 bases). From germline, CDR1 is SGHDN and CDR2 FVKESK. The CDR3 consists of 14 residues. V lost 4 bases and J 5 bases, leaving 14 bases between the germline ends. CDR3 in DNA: TGTGCCAGCAGCCTACTAGCACGGAGGGAGACCCAGTACTTC. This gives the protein CASSLLARRETQYF.